This paragraph reports one T cell receptor beta chain. The V end was cut by 2 bases, the J end by 9 bases, with 8 bases between. The CDR3 is made up of 12 amino acids. CDR1 SGHVS and CDR2 FNYEAQ come from the germline V gene. The data derive from a study of chemoradiotherapy in HPV16-positive cancers. Method: immunoSEQ multiplex PCR; TCRdb's copy keeps in-frame clones and lacks some. The repertoire holds about 8,100 clones, with 71% as singletons. Sampling was performed from a patient who underwent chemoradiotherapy. This sequence originates from a human donor with HPV-associated anogenital cancer. The V call is TRBV7-6, the J call TRBJ2-1; D is possibly TRBD1 or TRBD2 (5 bases each). DNA of the CDR3: TGTGCCAGCAGCTTATGGGGGAGTGAGCAGTTCTTC. It translates to CASSLWGSEQFF. Variable domain in full (rest from reference TRBV7-6 and TRBJ2-1): GAGVSQSPRYKVTKRGQDVALRCDPISGHVSLYWYRQALGQGPEFLTYFNYEAQQDKSGLPNDRFSAERPEGSISTLTIQRTEQRDSAMYRCASSLWGSEQFFGPGTRLTVL.